Presented here are 18 T cell receptor beta chains from one specimen sequenced in a study of cytomegalovirus exposure and HLA in healthy donors. Use of 60 Vbeta and 13 Jbeta primers characterized the PCR. Profiled with immunoSEQ multiplex PCR; TCRdb holds only in-frame clones, not every one. The table lists some 200,000 clones, 70% to 90% of them singletons, with 2.2% in the top ten. The sequenced material came from PBMCs. The receptors derive from a young woman in good health and CMV-seronegative.

V gene TRBV6-1 combines with J gene TRBJ1-1; D unclear. V was trimmed by 2 bases and J by 1 base, leaving 8 bases between them. Germline loops: CDR1 MNHNS, CDR2 SASEGT. The CDR3 extends over 14 amino acids. The CDR3 reads CASSELGQNTEAFF. Here the CDR3 DNA reads TGTGCCAGCAGTGAACTTGGGCAGAACACTGAAGCTTTCTTT.

The rearrangement uses TRBV9 and TRBJ2-5, with 9 bases aligning to TRBD2. The V gene's germline CDR1 is SGDLS and CDR2 YYNGEE. This CDR3 spans 15 amino acids. J lost 4 bases, V lost 1 base, and 5 bases had no gene match. The CDR3 nucleotides read TGTGCCAGCAGCGTAATGCCTAGCGGGGCAGAGACCCAGTACTTC. It translates to CASSVMPSGAETQYF.

The rearrangement uses TRBV7-3 and TRBJ2-1, with TRBD2 matching over 9 bases. The germline CDR1 and CDR2 sequences are SGHTA and FQGTGA. V shed 5 bases and J 3 bases; nucleotides not matched to a gene: 5. The CDR3 covers 15 residues. The DNA of the CDR3 is TGTGCCAGCAGCCGTGGACTAGCGAACTACAATGAGCAGTTCTTC. It translates to CASSRGLANYNEQFF.

V and J are TRBV28 and TRBJ2-4, with 10 bases lining up with TRBD2. The trim removed 6 bases at V and 2 bases at J, leaving 1 base unmatched. The germline gives CDR1 MDHEN, CDR2 SYDVKM. This CDR3 spans 14 amino acids. CDR3 in amino acids: CASRLAGPKNIQYF. For the CDR3, the DNA is TGTGCCAGCAGACTAGCGGGACCCAAAAACATTCAGTACTTC.

This clone was seen only once. J is TRBJ1-4 and V is TRBV28; 9 bases fit TRBD1. This CDR3 comprises 18 residues. Germline lookup yields CDR1 MDHEN and CDR2 SYDVKM. The V segment lost 5 bases and the J segment 6 bases; nucleotides outside the gene matches: 16. CDR3 residues: CASSRTGGVFGSHEKLFF. The CDR3 DNA reads TGTGCCAGCAGTAGAACAGGGGGCGTATTTGGCAGCCATGAAAAACTGTTTTTT.

This chain connects TRBV15 to TRBJ1-4, with TRBD1 matching over 10 bases. The V gene end was trimmed by 0 bases and the J gene end by 5 bases; junction bases not matched to a gene: 9. Germline assignment: CDR1 LNHNV and CDR2 YYDKDF (reference sequence). The CDR3 is 18 residues long. CDR3 DNA sequence: TGTGCCACCAGCAGAGATGCCGGGACAGGGGACCCGAATGAAAAACTGTTTTTT. This translates into CATSRDAGTGDPNEKLFF.

The rearrangement links TRBV14 to TRBJ1-2; 9 nucleotides match TRBD1. This CDR3 is built from 14 residues. V was clipped by 3 bases and J by 6 bases; unmatched bases: 5. Germline assignment: CDR1 SGHDN and CDR2 FVKESK. CDR3 region: CASSHTGTGNGYTF. Here the CDR3 DNA reads TGTGCCAGCAGCCATACCGGGACAGGGAATGGCTACACCTTC. Using reference TRBV14 and TRBJ1-2 for the parts outside the CDR3, the full variable domain is EAGVTQFPSHSVIEKGQTVTLRCDPISGHDNLYWYRRVMGKEIKFLLHFVKESKQDESGMPNNRFLAERTGGTYSTLKVQPAELEDSGVYFCASSHTGTGNGYTFGSGTRLTVV.

V gene TRBV2 combines with J gene TRBJ2-3; D is unresolved. V dropped 4 bases and J dropped 12 bases, with 14 bases sitting between them. Germline CDR1 and CDR2: SNHLY and FYNNEI. The CDR3 has 12 amino acids. The CDR3 DNA reads as TGTGCCAGCAGTGCTAGTGTCTCAGTCCAGTATTTT. Its translation: CASSASVSVQYF.

V usage is TRBV7-8 and J usage is TRBJ2-2, with D perhaps matching TRBD1 (5 bases). Per germline, CDR1 SGHVS and CDR2 FQNEAQ. The CDR3 runs to 13 residues. V lost 2 bases, J lost 4 bases, and 5 bases lay in between. Here the CDR3 DNA reads TGTGCCAGCAGCTTAAGGGGCACCGGGGAGCTGTTTTTT. Translated, it gives CASSLRGTGELFF.

V is TRBV7-2 and J is TRBJ2-1; 9 positions match TRBD2. This CDR3 is 16 amino acids long. Germline lookup yields CDR1 SGHTA and CDR2 FQGNSA. J was trimmed by 8 bases and V by 4 bases; bases with no gene match: 12. The CDR3 is CASSSHSGGKFYEQFF. The CDR3 DNA sequence: TGTGCCAGCAGCTCACATAGCGGGGGAAAATTCTATGAGCAGTTCTTC.

This clone was seen only a few times. The V gene is TRBV4-1, the J gene TRBJ2-2; tentative D call: TRBD1 (5 bases). Per germline, CDR1 MGHRA and CDR2 YSYEKL. The CDR3 has 14 amino acids. Trimming removed 3 bases from V and 4 bases from J, with 9 bases in between. CDR3 amino acids: CASSQKGVTGELFF. The CDR3 DNA reads TGCGCCAGCAGCCAGAAAGGGGTCACCGGGGAGCTGTTTTTT.

This clone was detected only a few times. The chain has TRBV4-1 and TRBJ1-1, with 7 bases identical to TRBD1. The CDR3 extends over 15 amino acids. V was pared by 2 bases and J by 5 bases, with 8 bases of the junction left unmatched. Germline CDR1 MGHRA, CDR2 YSYEKL. The CDR3 region is CASSQTGTAFTEAFF. The CDR3 nucleotides read TGCGCCAGCAGCCAAACCGGGACAGCTTTTACTGAAGCTTTCTTT.

This clone is a singleton in its sample. V is TRBV4-1 and J is TRBJ1-1; 7 bases are shared with TRBD1. Trimming took 3 bases from V and 8 from J; bases not matched to a gene: 9. The germline CDR1 and CDR2 sequences are MGHRA and YSYEKL. CDR3 length equals 14 residues. CDR3 protein: CASSQETGRSEAFF. The CDR3 region has the DNA TGCGCCAGCAGCCAGGAGACAGGGAGATCGGAAGCTTTCTTT.

The chain is built from TRBV9 and TRBJ2-3; 12 nucleotides match TRBD1. The CDR3 loop spans 18 amino acids. After removal of 0 bases from V and 6 bases from J, the junction contained 11 bases not matched to a gene. CDR1 is SGDLS, CDR2 YYNGEE, per germline. The CDR3 sequence is CASSVAPTGTGGADTQYF. The CDR3 DNA sequence: TGTGCCAGCAGCGTAGCCCCCACCGGGACAGGGGGCGCGGATACGCAGTATTTT.

The V and J genes are TRBV11-3 and TRBJ2-5; tentative D call: TRBD2 (5 bases). The V gene lost 1 base and the J gene lost 5 bases, with 14 bases spanning the gap. In germline, CDR1 is SGHNT, CDR2 YENEEA. The CDR3 is 15 amino acids. The CDR3 bases are TGTGCCAGCAGCTTAGGGTCCGGGGATGTGGAGACCCAGTACTTC. This gives the protein CASSLGSGDVETQYF.

The V gene is TRBV28, the J gene TRBJ1-2, with D possibly matching TRBD1 (5 bases). V lost 7 bases to trimming and J lost 4 bases, with 22 bases between them. Germline V gene sequence: CDR1 MDHEN, CDR2 SYDVKM. CDR3 length: 16 residues. The CDR3 reads CASTSFPAGGFYGYTF. CDR3 in DNA: TGTGCCAGCACCTCCTTCCCTGCCGGGGGTTTCTATGGCTACACCTTC.

The genes are TRBV5-4 and TRBJ2-5; TRBD1 matches 9 bases. This CDR3 region has 16 residues. With V trimmed by 0 bases and J by 1 base, 4 bases remained unmatched. From germline, CDR1 is SGHNT and CDR2 YYREEE (reference sequence). The CDR3 loop reads CASSLGGQGTQETQYF. The CDR3 nucleotides read TGTGCCAGCAGCTTGGGGGGACAGGGCACCCAAGAGACCCAGTACTTC.

The chain carries TRBV6-5 and TRBJ1-2; 9 bases are shared with TRBD1. The ends lost 5 bases at V and 8 bases at J; junction bases unmatched: 12. Germline V gene data show CDR1 as MNHEY and CDR2 as SVGAGI. CDR3 length: 15 residues. Here the CDR3 reads CASSQSRTGVSGYTF. The CDR3 coding sequence is TGTGCCAGCAGTCAATCAAGGACAGGGGTTTCGGGCTACACCTTC.